The rows below give T cell receptor beta chains drawn from one sample of a study of T cells in Graves' hyperthyroidism and ophthalmopathy. TCRdb used MiXCR to reprocess the multiplex PCR reads, holding one entry per CDR3 protein. The profile covers some 250,000 distinct CDR3 sequences, with 13% to 15% appearing a single time and about an eighth taken by the ten largest. Input material: blood. The receptors were gathered from a woman aged 40-49 years with Graves' hyperthyroidism that later progressed to Graves' ophthalmopathy. Each CDR3 is given with its conserved first and last residue. A D gene is named only where the DNA matches it firmly. Rows may omit the clone size; those that give it use once, few, many or a size class.

CDR3nt: TGTGCCAGCAGCTTAAACGGGCCGACCTACGAGCAGTACTTC; CDR3aa: CASSLNGPTYEQYF; d_gene: -; abundance: many; v_gene: TRBV27; j_gene: TRBJ2-7
CDR3nt: TGTGCCAGCAGTCATTGGAGGGGTTTATCGAACACTGAAGCTTTCTTT; CDR3aa: CASSHWRGLSNTEAFF; d_gene: -; abundance: many; v_gene: TRBV12-3/TRBV12-4; j_gene: TRBJ1-1
CDR3nt: TGTGCCAGTCAGAGCTGGAATGAGCAGTTCTTC; CDR3aa: CASQSWNEQFF; d_gene: -; abundance: many; v_gene: TRBV19; j_gene: TRBJ2-1
CDR3nt: TGTGCCAGCAGTTTAAAGGGGCGTTACACTGAAGCTTTCTTT; CDR3aa: CASSLKGRYTEAFF; d_gene: -; abundance: many; v_gene: TRBV12-3/TRBV12-4; j_gene: TRBJ1-1
CDR3nt: TGTGCCAGCAGCGTAGTGGGACAGGTCAACACCGGGGAGCTGTTTTTT; CDR3aa: CASSVVGQVNTGELFF; d_gene: TRBD1; abundance: many; v_gene: TRBV9; j_gene: TRBJ2-2
CDR3nt: TGCGCCAGCAGAATCGGACAGTCAGATACGCAGTATTTT; CDR3aa: CASRIGQSDTQYF; d_gene: -; abundance: many; v_gene: TRBV5-1; j_gene: TRBJ2-3
CDR3nt: TGTGCCAGCAGTCCACCGGACAGCTACAATGAGCAGTTCTTC; CDR3aa: CASSPPDSYNEQFF; d_gene: -; abundance: few; v_gene: TRBV14; j_gene: TRBJ2-1
CDR3nt: TGCGCCAGCAGCCAACCGGGACAGATTCAGCCCCAGCATTTT; CDR3aa: CASSQPGQIQPQHF; d_gene: TRBD1; abundance: many; v_gene: TRBV4-1; j_gene: TRBJ1-5
CDR3nt: TGTGCCAGCAGTTACTCGCGGGACCTGTTAAATGAGCAGTTCTTC; CDR3aa: CASSYSRDLLNEQFF; d_gene: -; abundance: many; v_gene: TRBV6-5; j_gene: TRBJ2-1
CDR3nt: TGTGCCAGCAGCCCTGTAGCGGTTCCTTACTACGAGCAGTACTTC; CDR3aa: CASSPVAVPYYEQYF; d_gene: -; abundance: many; v_gene: TRBV7-2; j_gene: TRBJ2-7
CDR3nt: TGTGCCAGCAGTTCTCCCTTGGCGGGAGTGGGTTACAATGAGCAGTTCTTC; CDR3aa: CASSSPLAGVGYNEQFF; d_gene: TRBD2; abundance: many; v_gene: TRBV28; j_gene: TRBJ2-1
CDR3nt: TGCAGTGCCATCCCCCCCACCGGGACAACAACCTACAATGAGCAGTTCTTC; CDR3aa: CSAIPPTGTTTYNEQFF; d_gene: -; abundance: many; v_gene: TRBV20-1; j_gene: TRBJ2-1
CDR3nt: TGTGCCAGCGTCCCGTCGTATTTTGCGGGAGAGCAGTACTTC; CDR3aa: CASVPSYFAGEQYF; d_gene: -; abundance: many; v_gene: TRBV2; j_gene: TRBJ2-7
CDR3nt: TGTGCCAGCAGTTTAAGGGTCCGGGACAGGGGGCTGGAAGGCTACACCTTC; CDR3aa: CASSLRVRDRGLEGYTF; d_gene: TRBD1; abundance: many; v_gene: TRBV12-3/TRBV12-4; j_gene: TRBJ1-2
CDR3nt: TGTGCCAGCAGACTGATCCGGGACACCTCCTACAATGAGCAGTTCTTC; CDR3aa: CASRLIRDTSYNEQFF; d_gene: -; abundance: many; v_gene: TRBV6-1; j_gene: TRBJ2-1
CDR3nt: TGTGCCAGCAGTTTAAGCTCCGGGAGTGGAGGACACACCTTC; CDR3aa: CASSLSSGSGGHTF; d_gene: -; abundance: many; v_gene: TRBV12-3/TRBV12-4; j_gene: TRBJ1-2
CDR3nt: TGTGCCAGCGGGACTGCGGGGGAAAAACTGTTTTTT; CDR3aa: CASGTAGEKLFF; d_gene: -; abundance: few; v_gene: TRBV10-3; j_gene: TRBJ1-4
CDR3nt: TGTGCCAGCAGCCCAGTAGGAGTCTCTGGAAACACCATATATTTT; CDR3aa: CASSPVGVSGNTIYF; d_gene: -; abundance: many; v_gene: TRBV7-2; j_gene: TRBJ1-3
CDR3nt: TGTGCCTGGAACCAGGGGCGGGGGGTTGCTTTCTTT; CDR3aa: CAWNQGRGVAFF; d_gene: -; abundance: -; v_gene: TRBV30; j_gene: TRBJ1-1
CDR3nt: TGTGCCAGCAGAGGACTAGCGGGAGGTCAGGATGAGCAGTTCTTC; CDR3aa: CASRGLAGGQDEQFF; d_gene: TRBD2; abundance: many; v_gene: TRBV6-5; j_gene: TRBJ2-1
CDR3nt: TGCAGTGCTGGAGCTAGCGGGAGTGCATTTCAAATCCAAGAGACCCAGTACTTC; CDR3aa: CSAGASGSAFQIQETQYF; d_gene: TRBD2; abundance: -; v_gene: TRBV20-1; j_gene: TRBJ2-5
CDR3nt: TGTGCCAGCAGCCCCACTGAGGGATCTAGCACAGATACGCAGTATTTT; CDR3aa: CASSPTEGSSTDTQYF; d_gene: -; abundance: many; v_gene: TRBV7-9; j_gene: TRBJ2-3
CDR3nt: TGTGCCAGCAGTCCCGGGGGTGCGGGAGGTGGAGATGAGCAGTTCTTC; CDR3aa: CASSPGGAGGGDEQFF; d_gene: TRBD2; abundance: many; v_gene: TRBV11-3; j_gene: TRBJ2-1
CDR3nt: TGTGCCAGCAGTTACTCGATAGGGACTAGCGGTTACAATGAGCAGTTCTTC; CDR3aa: CASSYSIGTSGYNEQFF; d_gene: TRBD2; abundance: many; v_gene: TRBV6-2/TRBV6-3; j_gene: TRBJ2-1
CDR3nt: TGTGCCAGCAGTGAAGGGGGGTTAATCCAAGAGACCCAGTACTTC; CDR3aa: CASSEGGLIQETQYF; d_gene: -; abundance: many; v_gene: TRBV2; j_gene: TRBJ2-5
CDR3nt: TGTGCCAGCAGCTCCAGCGGGAGAAATGAGCAGTTCTTC; CDR3aa: CASSSSGRNEQFF; d_gene: TRBD2; abundance: -; v_gene: TRBV11-2; j_gene: TRBJ2-1
CDR3nt: TGTGCCAGCTCACCAATTAGGGGAATCAACACCGGGGAGCTGTTTTTT; CDR3aa: CASSPIRGINTGELFF; d_gene: -; abundance: many; v_gene: TRBV18; j_gene: TRBJ2-2
CDR3nt: TGTGCCAGCAGTTTAGGGGACCAGCTAGATACGCAGTATTTT; CDR3aa: CASSLGDQLDTQYF; d_gene: -; abundance: many; v_gene: TRBV12-3/TRBV12-4; j_gene: TRBJ2-3
CDR3nt: TGTGCCAGCAGTTTATCGTGGGGAAGGACTGAAGCTTTCTTT; CDR3aa: CASSLSWGRTEAFF; d_gene: -; abundance: many; v_gene: TRBV27; j_gene: TRBJ1-1
CDR3nt: TGTGCCAGCAGTTACTCGTGGACTAGCGGATCCTACGAGCAGTACTTC; CDR3aa: CASSYSWTSGSYEQYF; d_gene: TRBD2; abundance: many; v_gene: TRBV6-5; j_gene: TRBJ2-7
CDR3nt: TGTGCCAGCAGCTCAGGACTGAGGACAGGGGGAGACGAGCAGTACTTC; CDR3aa: CASSSGLRTGGDEQYF; d_gene: TRBD1; abundance: many; v_gene: TRBV13; j_gene: TRBJ2-7
CDR3nt: TGTGCCAGCAGCCATCTCCGGACAGAGTATTATGGCTACACCTTC; CDR3aa: CASSHLRTEYYGYTF; d_gene: -; abundance: many; v_gene: TRBV3-1; j_gene: TRBJ1-2
CDR3nt: TGTGCCAGCAGCCGGCCAGGGACAGGGAACACTGAAGCTTTCTTT; CDR3aa: CASSRPGTGNTEAFF; d_gene: TRBD1; abundance: many; v_gene: TRBV14; j_gene: TRBJ1-1
CDR3nt: TGTGCCTGGCAGGGACAGGGAAGAGATGGCTACACCTTC; CDR3aa: CAWQGQGRDGYTF; d_gene: TRBD1; abundance: many; v_gene: TRBV30; j_gene: TRBJ1-2
CDR3nt: TGTGCCAGCAGCTCCCAGGGACTAGCGGGATATGAGCAGTTCTTC; CDR3aa: CASSSQGLAGYEQFF; d_gene: TRBD2; abundance: -; v_gene: TRBV7-2; j_gene: TRBJ2-1
CDR3nt: TGTGCCAGCAGCTACGCGGACAGGGGCGGATTTTACCACAATGAGCAGTTCTTC; CDR3aa: CASSYADRGGFYHNEQFF; d_gene: TRBD1; abundance: many; v_gene: TRBV7-9; j_gene: TRBJ2-1
CDR3nt: TGCAGTGTTCTCTTGACTAATTCACCCCTCCACTTT; CDR3aa: CSVLLTNSPLHF; d_gene: -; abundance: many; v_gene: TRBV20-1; j_gene: TRBJ1-6
CDR3nt: TGTGCCAGCAGTTACTTTGGGATAAATCAGCCCCAGCATTTT; CDR3aa: CASSYFGINQPQHF; d_gene: -; abundance: medium-sized; v_gene: TRBV6-5; j_gene: TRBJ1-5
CDR3nt: TGTGCCAGCGGCCGAACAGGGGCCAGCAATCAGCCCCAGCATTTT; CDR3aa: CASGRTGASNQPQHF; d_gene: TRBD1; abundance: many; v_gene: TRBV11-2; j_gene: TRBJ1-5
CDR3nt: TGCGCCAGCAGCTTGGCCGAGAATTATGGCTACACCTTC; CDR3aa: CASSLAENYGYTF; d_gene: -; abundance: many; v_gene: TRBV5-1; j_gene: TRBJ1-2
CDR3nt: TGTGCCAGCAGCTTAATGAATGAGCAGTTCTTC; CDR3aa: CASSLMNEQFF; d_gene: -; abundance: many; v_gene: TRBV7-9; j_gene: TRBJ2-1
CDR3nt: TGTGCCAGCAGGGAAAGGCGCGGGGGCTCCTACAATGAGCAGTTCTTC; CDR3aa: CASRERRGGSYNEQFF; d_gene: TRBD2; abundance: many; v_gene: TRBV7-8; j_gene: TRBJ2-1
CDR3nt: TGCGCCAGCAGCTTGACCTCCCGGTCCACAGATACGCAGTATTTT; CDR3aa: CASSLTSRSTDTQYF; d_gene: -; abundance: -; v_gene: TRBV4-1; j_gene: TRBJ2-3
CDR3nt: TGTGCCAGCAGTTTGACTAGCGGCACAGATACGCAGTATTTT; CDR3aa: CASSLTSGTDTQYF; d_gene: TRBD2; abundance: many; v_gene: TRBV12-3/TRBV12-4; j_gene: TRBJ2-3
CDR3nt: TGCAGCGTTGAATTCTTGCAGAACACTGAAGCTTTCTTT; CDR3aa: CSVEFLQNTEAFF; d_gene: -; abundance: many; v_gene: TRBV29-1; j_gene: TRBJ1-1
CDR3nt: TGTGCCACCAAACTAGCGGGCCTTAGCTCCTACGAGCAGTACTTC; CDR3aa: CATKLAGLSSYEQYF; d_gene: TRBD2; abundance: -; v_gene: TRBV6-1; j_gene: TRBJ2-7